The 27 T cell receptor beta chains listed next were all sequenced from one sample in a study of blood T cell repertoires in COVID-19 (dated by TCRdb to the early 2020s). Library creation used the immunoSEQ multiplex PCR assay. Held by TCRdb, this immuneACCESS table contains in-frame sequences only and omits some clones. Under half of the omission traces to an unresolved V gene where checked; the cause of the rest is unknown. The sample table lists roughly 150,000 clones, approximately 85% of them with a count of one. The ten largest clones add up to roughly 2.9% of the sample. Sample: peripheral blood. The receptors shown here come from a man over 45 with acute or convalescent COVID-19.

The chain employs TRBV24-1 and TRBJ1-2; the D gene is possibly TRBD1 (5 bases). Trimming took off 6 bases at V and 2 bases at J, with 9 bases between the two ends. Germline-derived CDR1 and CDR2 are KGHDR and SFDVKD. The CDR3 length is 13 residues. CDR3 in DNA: TGTGCCACCAGTATGACAGAAAACTATGGCTACACCTTC. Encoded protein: CATSMTENYGYTF.

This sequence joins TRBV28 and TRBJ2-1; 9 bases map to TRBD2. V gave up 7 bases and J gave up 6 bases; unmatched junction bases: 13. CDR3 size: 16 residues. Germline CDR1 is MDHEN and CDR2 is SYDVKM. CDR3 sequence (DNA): TGTGCCAGCACCCCATGGATTAGCGGGAGTAGCAATGAGCAGTTCTTC. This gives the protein CASTPWISGSSNEQFF.

CDR3 loop: CASSQEFYRPAATNEKLFF. The CDR3 DNA reads TGTGCCAGCAGCCAAGAATTCTACCGACCGGCGGCAACTAATGAAAAACTGTTTTTT. V is TRBV3-1 (or the pseudogene TRBV3-2) and J is TRBJ1-4; no definite D call. Deletions cut 0 bases from V and 0 bases from J, with 17 bases between. This CDR3 is 19 amino acids long. The germline V gene has CDR1 LGHDT and CDR2 YNNKEL (reference sequence).

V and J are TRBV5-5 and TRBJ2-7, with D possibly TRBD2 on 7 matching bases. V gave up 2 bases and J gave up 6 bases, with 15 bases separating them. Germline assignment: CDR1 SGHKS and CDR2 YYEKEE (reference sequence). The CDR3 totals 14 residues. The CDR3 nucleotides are TGTGCCAGCAGCTTTGGGGGGGCCAGGGTCGAGCAGTACTTC. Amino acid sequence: CASSFGGARVEQYF.

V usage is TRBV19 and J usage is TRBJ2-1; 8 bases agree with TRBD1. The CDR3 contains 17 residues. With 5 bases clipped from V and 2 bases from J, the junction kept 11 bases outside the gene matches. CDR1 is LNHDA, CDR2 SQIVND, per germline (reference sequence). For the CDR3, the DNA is TGTGCCAGTAGTGGCCACAGGGGGTTCCTCCCCTACAATGAGCAGTTCTTC. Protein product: CASSGHRGFLPYNEQFF.

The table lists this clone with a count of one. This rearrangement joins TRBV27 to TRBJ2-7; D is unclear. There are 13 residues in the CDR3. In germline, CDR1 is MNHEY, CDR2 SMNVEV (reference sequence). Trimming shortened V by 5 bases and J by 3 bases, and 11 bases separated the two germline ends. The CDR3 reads CASSMTGVYEQYF. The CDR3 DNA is TGTGCCAGCAGTATGACCGGAGTCTACGAGCAGTACTTC.

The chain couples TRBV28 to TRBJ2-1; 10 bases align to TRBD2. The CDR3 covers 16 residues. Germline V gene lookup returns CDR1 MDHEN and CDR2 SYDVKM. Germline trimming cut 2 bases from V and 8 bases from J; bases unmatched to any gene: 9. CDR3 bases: TGTGCCAGCAGTTTAGAGACTAGCGGGTTTCGGGATGAGCAGTTCTTC. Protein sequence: CASSLETSGFRDEQFF.

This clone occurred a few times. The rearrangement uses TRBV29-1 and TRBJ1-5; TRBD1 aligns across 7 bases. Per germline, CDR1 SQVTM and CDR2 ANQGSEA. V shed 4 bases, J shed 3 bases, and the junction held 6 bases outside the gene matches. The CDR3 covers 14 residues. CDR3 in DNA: TGCAGCGTTGCAGGACAGGATCCCAATCAGCCCCAGCATTTT. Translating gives CSVAGQDPNQPQHF.

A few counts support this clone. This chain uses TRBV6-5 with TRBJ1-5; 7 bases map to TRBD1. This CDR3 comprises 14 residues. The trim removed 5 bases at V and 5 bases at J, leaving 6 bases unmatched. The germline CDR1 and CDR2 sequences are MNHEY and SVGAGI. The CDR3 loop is CASSPRTGDQPQHF. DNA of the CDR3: TGTGCCAGCAGTCCCAGAACAGGGGATCAGCCCCAGCATTTT.

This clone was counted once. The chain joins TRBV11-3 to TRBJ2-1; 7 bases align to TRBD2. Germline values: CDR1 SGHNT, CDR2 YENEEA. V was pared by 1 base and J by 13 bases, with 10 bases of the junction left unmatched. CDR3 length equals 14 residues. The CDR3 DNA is TGTGCCAGCAGCTTAGGGGACTATAGTCCGATTCAGTTCTTC. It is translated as CASSLGDYSPIQFF.

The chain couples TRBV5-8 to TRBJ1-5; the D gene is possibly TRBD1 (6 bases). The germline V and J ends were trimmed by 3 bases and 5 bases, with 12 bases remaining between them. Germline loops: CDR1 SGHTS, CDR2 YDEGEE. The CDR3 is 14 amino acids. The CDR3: CASSSSGGHQPQHF. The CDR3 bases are TGTGCCAGCAGCTCATCGGGGGGGCATCAGCCCCAGCATTTT.

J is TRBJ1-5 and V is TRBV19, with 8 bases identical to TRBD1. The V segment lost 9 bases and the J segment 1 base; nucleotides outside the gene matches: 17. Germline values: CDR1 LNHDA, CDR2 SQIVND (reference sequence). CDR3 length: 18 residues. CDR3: CASTSGTGRFWSNQPQHF. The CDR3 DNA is TGTGCCAGCACCTCCGGGACAGGAAGGTTCTGGAGCAATCAGCCCCAGCATTTT.

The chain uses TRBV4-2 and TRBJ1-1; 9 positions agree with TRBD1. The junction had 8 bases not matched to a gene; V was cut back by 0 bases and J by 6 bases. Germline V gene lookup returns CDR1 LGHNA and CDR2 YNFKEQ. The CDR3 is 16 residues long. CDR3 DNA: TGTGCCAGCAGCCAAGACCCACAGGGGGCTAGTGCTGAAGCTTTCTTT. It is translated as CASSQDPQGASAEAFF.

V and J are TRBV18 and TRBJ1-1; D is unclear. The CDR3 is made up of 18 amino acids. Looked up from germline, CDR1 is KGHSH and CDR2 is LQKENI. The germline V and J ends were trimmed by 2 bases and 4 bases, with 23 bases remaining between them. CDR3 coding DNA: TGTGCCAGCTCACCAAGCAGCCTTCAAAGATCGGGTTTCACTGAAGCTTTCTTT. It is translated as CASSPSSLQRSGFTEAFF.

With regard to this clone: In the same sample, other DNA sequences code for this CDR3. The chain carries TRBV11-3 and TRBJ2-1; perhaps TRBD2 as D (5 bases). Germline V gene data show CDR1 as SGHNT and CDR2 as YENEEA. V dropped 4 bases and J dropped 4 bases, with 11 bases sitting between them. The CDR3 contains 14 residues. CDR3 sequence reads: CASSSGLAYNEQFF. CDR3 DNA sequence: TGTGCCAGCAGCTCCGGACTCGCATACAATGAGCAGTTCTTC.

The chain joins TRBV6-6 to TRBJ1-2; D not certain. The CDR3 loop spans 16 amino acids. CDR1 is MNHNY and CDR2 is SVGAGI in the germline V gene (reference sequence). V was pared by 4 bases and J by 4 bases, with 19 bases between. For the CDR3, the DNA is TGTGCCAGCAGTTCTGCCGACACGGCCCAAATCTATGGCTACACCTTC. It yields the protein CASSSADTAQIYGYTF.

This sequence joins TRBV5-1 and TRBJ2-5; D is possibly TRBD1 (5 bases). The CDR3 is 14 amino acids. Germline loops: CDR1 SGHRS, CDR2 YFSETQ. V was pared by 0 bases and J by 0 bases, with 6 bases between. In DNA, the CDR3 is TGCGCCAGCAGCTTGGGACAGAACCAAGAGACCCAGTACTTC. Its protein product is CASSLGQNQETQYF.

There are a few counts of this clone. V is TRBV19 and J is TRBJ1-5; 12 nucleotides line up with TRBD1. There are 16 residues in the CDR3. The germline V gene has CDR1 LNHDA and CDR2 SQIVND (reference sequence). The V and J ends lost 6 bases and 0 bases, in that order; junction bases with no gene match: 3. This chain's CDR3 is CASSGTGGYSNQPQHF. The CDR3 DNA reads TGTGCCAGTAGCGGGACAGGGGGCTATAGCAATCAGCCCCAGCATTTT. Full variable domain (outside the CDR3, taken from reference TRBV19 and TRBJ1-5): DGGITQSPKYLFRKEGQNVTLSCEQNLNHDAMYWYRQDPGQGLRLIYYSQIVNDFQKGDIAEGYSVSREKKESFPLTVTSAQKNPTAFYLCASSGTGGYSNQPQHFGDGTRLSIL.

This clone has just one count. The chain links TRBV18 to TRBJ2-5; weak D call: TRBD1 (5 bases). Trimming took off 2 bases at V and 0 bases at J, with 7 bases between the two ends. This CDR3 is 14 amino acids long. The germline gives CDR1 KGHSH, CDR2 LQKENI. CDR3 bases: TGTGCCAGCTCACCAGGGGCGTACCAAGAGACCCAGTACTTC. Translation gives CASSPGAYQETQYF.

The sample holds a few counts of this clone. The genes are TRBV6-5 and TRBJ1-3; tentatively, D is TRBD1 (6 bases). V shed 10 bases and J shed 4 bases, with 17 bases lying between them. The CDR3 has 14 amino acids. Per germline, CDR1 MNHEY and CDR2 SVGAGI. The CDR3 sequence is CATKIQGRGNTIYF. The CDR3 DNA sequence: TGTGCCACAAAAATACAGGGAAGAGGAAACACCATATATTTT.

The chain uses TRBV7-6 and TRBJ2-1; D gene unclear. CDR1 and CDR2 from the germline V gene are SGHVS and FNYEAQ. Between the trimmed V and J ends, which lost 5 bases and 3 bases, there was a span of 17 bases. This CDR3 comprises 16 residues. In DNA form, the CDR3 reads TGTGCCAGCAGCCCAAGAGCTCTAGAAATCTACAATGAGCAGTTCTTC. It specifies CASSPRALEIYNEQFF. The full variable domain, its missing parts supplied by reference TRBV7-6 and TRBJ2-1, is GAGVSQSPRYKVTKRGQDVALRCDPISGHVSLYWYRQALGQGPEFLTYFNYEAQQDKSGLPNDRFSAERPEGSISTLTIQRTEQRDSAMYRCASSPRALEIYNEQFFGPGTRLTVL.

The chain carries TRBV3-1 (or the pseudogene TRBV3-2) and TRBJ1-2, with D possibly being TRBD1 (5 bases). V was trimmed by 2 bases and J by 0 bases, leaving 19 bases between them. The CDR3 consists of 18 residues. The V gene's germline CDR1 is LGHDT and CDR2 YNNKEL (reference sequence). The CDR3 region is CASSQRRVQGPPNYGYTF. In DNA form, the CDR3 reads TGTGCCAGCAGCCAAAGGAGGGTCCAGGGACCGCCTAACTATGGCTACACCTTC.

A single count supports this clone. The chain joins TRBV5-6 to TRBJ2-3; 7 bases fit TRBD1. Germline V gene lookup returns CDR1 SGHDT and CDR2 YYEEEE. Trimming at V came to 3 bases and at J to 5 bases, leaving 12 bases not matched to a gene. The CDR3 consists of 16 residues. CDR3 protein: CASSSSIGGVGDTQYF. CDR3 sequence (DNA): TGTGCCAGCAGCTCTTCGATAGGGGGCGTTGGAGATACGCAGTATTTT.

For the CDR3, the DNA is TGTGCCAGCAGCCAAGCCCGATCTAGCGGGACCTCCTACAATGAGCAGTTCTTC. Encoded protein: CASSQARSSGTSYNEQFF. The J gene is TRBJ2-1, the V gene TRBV14; 9 bases are a match to TRBD2. The CDR3 is 18 amino acids. V gave up 1 base and J gave up 0 bases; unmatched junction bases: 7. Per germline, CDR1 SGHDN and CDR2 FVKESK.

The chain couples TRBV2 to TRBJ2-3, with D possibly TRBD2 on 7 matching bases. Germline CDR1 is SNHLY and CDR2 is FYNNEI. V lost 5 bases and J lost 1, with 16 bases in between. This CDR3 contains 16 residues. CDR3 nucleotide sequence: TGTGCCAGCAGTAGGGGGGGAGCGGGCGGCACAGATACGCAGTATTTT. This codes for CASSRGGAGGTDTQYF.

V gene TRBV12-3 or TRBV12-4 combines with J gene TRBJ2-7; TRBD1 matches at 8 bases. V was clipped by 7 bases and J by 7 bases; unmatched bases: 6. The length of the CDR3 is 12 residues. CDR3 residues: CASTPRQGEQYF. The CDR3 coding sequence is TGTGCCAGCACCCCTAGACAGGGGGAGCAGTACTTC.

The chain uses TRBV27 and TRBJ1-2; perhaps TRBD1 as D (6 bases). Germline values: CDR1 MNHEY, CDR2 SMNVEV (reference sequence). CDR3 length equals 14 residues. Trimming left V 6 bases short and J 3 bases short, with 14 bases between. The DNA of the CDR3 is TGTGCCAGCAGCCTCAGGGGAGACGACTATGGCTACACCTTC. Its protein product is CASSLRGDDYGYTF.